This T cell receptor beta chain originates from a study of shared clonotypes between healthy human individuals. Execution of the assay was at deep level. When replicate PCRs were run on sorted subsets, they used about 220 ng DNA, approximately 33,000 T cell genomes. The assay was immunoSEQ multiplex PCR, and TCRdb's table has in-frame clones only and misses some. The sample records fewer than 1.8 million clones, around 98.5% being singletons. This clone was recorded once. This receptor was taken from a man aged 30-40 years in good health. The sequencing sample was made of naive CD4+ T cells sorted from blood. Subset here: CD45RA+ positively selected.

The CDR3 protein is CASSPKRTVLGEQFF. CDR3 sequence (DNA): TGTGCCAGCTCACCAAAACGGACAGTATTAGGTGAGCAGTTCTTC. The chain recombines TRBV18 with TRBJ2-1; D is perhaps TRBD1 (6 bases). Germline CDR1 and CDR2: KGHSH and LQKENI. The CDR3 runs 15 residues. Trimming took 2 bases from V and 9 from J, leaving 17 bases between them. Full variable domain (rest looked up from reference TRBV18 and TRBJ2-1): NAGVMQNPRHLVRRRGQEARLRCSPMKGHSHVYWYRQLPEEGLKFMVYLQKENIIDESGMPKERFSAEFPKEGPSILRIQQVVRGDSAAYFCASSPKRTVLGEQFFGPGTRLTVL.